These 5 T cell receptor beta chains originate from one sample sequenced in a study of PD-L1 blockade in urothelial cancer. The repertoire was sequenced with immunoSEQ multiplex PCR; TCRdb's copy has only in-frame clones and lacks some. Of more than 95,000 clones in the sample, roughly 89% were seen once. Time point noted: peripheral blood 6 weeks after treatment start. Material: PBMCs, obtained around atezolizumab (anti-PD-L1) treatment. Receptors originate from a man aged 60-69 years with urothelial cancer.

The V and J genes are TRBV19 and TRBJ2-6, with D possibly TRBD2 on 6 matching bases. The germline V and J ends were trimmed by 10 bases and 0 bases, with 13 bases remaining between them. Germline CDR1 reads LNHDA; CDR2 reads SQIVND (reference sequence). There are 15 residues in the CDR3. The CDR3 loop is CATGVKSSGANVLTF. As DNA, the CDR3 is TGTGCCACGGGGGTGAAGTCCTCTGGGGCCAACGTCCTGACTTTC.

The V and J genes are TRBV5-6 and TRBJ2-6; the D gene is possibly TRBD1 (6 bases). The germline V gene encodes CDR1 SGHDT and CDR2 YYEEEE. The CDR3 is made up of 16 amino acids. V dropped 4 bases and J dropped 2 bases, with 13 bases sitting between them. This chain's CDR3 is CASSGNQGTGANVLTF. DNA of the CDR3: TGTGCCAGCAGCGGGAACCAGGGGACTGGGGCCAACGTCCTGACTTTC.

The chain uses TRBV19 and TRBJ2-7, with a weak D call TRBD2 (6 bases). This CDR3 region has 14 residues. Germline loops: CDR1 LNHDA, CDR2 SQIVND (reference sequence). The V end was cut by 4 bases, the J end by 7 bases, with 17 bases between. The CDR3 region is CASSTGERLREQYF. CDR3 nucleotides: TGTGCCAGTAGTACGGGGGAAAGGTTAAGGGAGCAGTACTTC.

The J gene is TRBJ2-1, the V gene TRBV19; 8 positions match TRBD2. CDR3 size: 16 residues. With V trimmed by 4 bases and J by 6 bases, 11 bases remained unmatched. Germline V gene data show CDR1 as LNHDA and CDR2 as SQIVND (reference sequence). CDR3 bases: TGTGCCAGTAGTACCCCAGGGGCGGGAGGTACCAATGAGCAGTTCTTC. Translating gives CASSTPGAGGTNEQFF.

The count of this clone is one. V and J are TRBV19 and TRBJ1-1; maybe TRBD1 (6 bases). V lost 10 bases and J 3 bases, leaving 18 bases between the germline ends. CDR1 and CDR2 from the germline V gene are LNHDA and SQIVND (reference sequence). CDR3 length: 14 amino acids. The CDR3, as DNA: TGTGCCACCGTTAGGGGGGGCGATTACACTGAAGCTTTCTTT. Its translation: CATVRGGDYTEAFF.